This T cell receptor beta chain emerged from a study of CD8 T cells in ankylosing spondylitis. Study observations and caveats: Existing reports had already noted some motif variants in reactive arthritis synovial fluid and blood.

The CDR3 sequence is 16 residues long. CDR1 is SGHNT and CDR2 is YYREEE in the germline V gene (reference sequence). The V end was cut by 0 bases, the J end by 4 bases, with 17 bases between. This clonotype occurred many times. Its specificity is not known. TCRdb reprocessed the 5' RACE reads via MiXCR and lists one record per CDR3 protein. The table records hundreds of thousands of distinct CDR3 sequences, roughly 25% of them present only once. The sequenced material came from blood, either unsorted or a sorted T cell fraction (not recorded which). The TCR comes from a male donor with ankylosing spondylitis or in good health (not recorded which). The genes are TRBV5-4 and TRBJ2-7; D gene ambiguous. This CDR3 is CASSLGPPSSAYEQYF. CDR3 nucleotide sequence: TGTGCCAGCAGCTTGGGGCCACCTAGTTCTGCGTACGAGCAGTACTTC.